This T cell receptor beta chain originates from a study of tumor-infiltrating lymphocytes in primary liver carcinoma. Study-level points and caveats: A small share of top clones, only about 7-24%, was found in all five tumor regions. The difference in top-250-clone fraction between tumors and blood was significant, favoring tumors (p = 0.039).

Comments on this clonotype: The antigen remains unidentified.

Both RNA and DNA were isolated together from roughly 20-30 mg of bulk tissue that had not been sorted. TCR beta cDNA was made from around 520 ng total RNA with a constant-region primer. Libraries for TCR beta were built through three nested multiplex PCR rounds, which together made up a slightly modified ARM-PCR procedure. TCRdb ran MiXCR on the multiplex PCR reads and lists one entry per CDR3 protein. The sample holds 100,000 to 120,000 distinct CDR3 sequences, approximately 82% seen once. The TCR was taken from a man aged 35-49 years with primary liver carcinoma and hepatitis B virus infection. The sequencing input was liver tumor tissue from sampling region 3. Subset here: tumor region T3, left-lateral pole.

This CDR3 is CSAMTSGAGIPYEQYF. For the CDR3, the DNA is TGCAGCGCCATGACATCTGGCGCCGGCATTCCCTACGAGCAGTACTTC. The V and J genes are TRBV29-1 and TRBJ2-7; D remains ambiguous. There are 16 residues in the CDR3. CDR1 is SQVTM and CDR2 is ANQGSEA in the germline V gene. V gave up 7 bases and J gave up 2 bases, with 24 bases separating them.